Listed below are T cell receptor beta chains from one sample, sequenced in a study of Ad26.COV2.S vaccination and SARS-CoV-2 variants. The table came from immunoSEQ multiplex PCR; TCRdb's copy has only in-frame clones and leaves some out. The data hold 300,000 to 400,000 clones, with around four fifths observed a single time. The sample in question was peripheral blood, obtained in a trial of Ad26.COV2.S vaccine versus placebo. The receptors were sampled from a person aged 18-60 years who received the Ad26.COV2.S COVID-19 vaccine or a placebo. Each CDR3 is given with its conserved first and last residue. The D gene is left open where the match is weak. Clone size, where shown, is once, few, many, or a class for clones that have expanded.

CDR3nt,CDR3aa,abundance,d_gene,v_gene,j_gene
TGTGCCAGCAACCCAGGGGGGTATGGCTACACCTTC,CASNPGGYGYTF,NA,TRBD1,TRBV28,TRBJ1-2
TGCGCCAGCAGCTTGGACAGGGTGGCGACCGGGGAGCTGTTTTTT,CASSLDRVATGELFF,NA,NA,TRBV5-1,TRBJ2-2
TGTGCCAGCAGCTTCAGTGGGACTAGCGGGGTATACAATGAGCAGTTCTTC,CASSFSGTSGVYNEQFF,NA,TRBD2,TRBV11-3,TRBJ2-1
TGTGCCAGCAGTCTACCGACAGGGTATGGCTACACCTTC,CASSLPTGYGYTF,NA,TRBD1,TRBV28,TRBJ1-2
TGTGCCAGCAGTTTCTCAGTGTCCGACAGGGATGAGTTCTACGAGCAGTACTTC,CASSFSVSDRDEFYEQYF,NA,TRBD1,TRBV27,TRBJ2-7
TGTGCCAGCAGCCAGGCAGGGGAAAGAAGGGTGACCCAGTACTTC,CASSQAGERRVTQYF,once,NA,TRBV5-4,TRBJ2-5
TGTGCCAGCAGTCTTTCAATAAGGACCGGGGAGCTGTTTTTT,CASSLSIRTGELFF,NA,NA,TRBV6-4,TRBJ2-2
TGTGCCAGCAGCTTAGGGACTAGCGGGGGTTGGGATACGCAGTATTTT,CASSLGTSGGWDTQYF,NA,TRBD2,TRBV5-6,TRBJ2-3
TGTGCCCGCAGTTTACTTTACGACAGGGGAGGGCGAGCCAACGTCCTGACTTTC,CARSLLYDRGGRANVLTF,NA,NA,TRBV27,TRBJ2-6
TGTGCCAGCAGCCCTCGGACTAGCGGGGATGAGACCCAGTACTTC,CASSPRTSGDETQYF,NA,TRBD2,TRBV7-2,TRBJ2-5
TGTGCCAGCAGTCGGCAGGGGGCGGGTTTATTCGAGCAGTACTTC,CASSRQGAGLFEQYF,NA,TRBD1,TRBV6-5,TRBJ2-7
TGCGCCAGCAGCCCTGAGGGACAGGGGATTGGAGGCTACACCTTC,CASSPEGQGIGGYTF,NA,TRBD1,TRBV5-1,TRBJ1-2
TGTGCCAGCACGGGCCGACTTGTTGGACAGGGGGCAAGGGGTAGCAATCAGCCCCAGCATTTT,CASTGRLVGQGARGSNQPQHF,NA,TRBD1,TRBV2,TRBJ1-5
TGTGCCTGGAGGGATCCACTCGCAACTAATGAAAAACTGTTTTTT,CAWRDPLATNEKLFF,NA,NA,TRBV30,TRBJ1-4
TGTGCTAGTGGTTACAAACAGGGGACCTACGAGCAGTACTTC,CASGYKQGTYEQYF,NA,TRBD1,TRBV12-5,TRBJ2-7
TGTGCCAGCAGTTTACGCCTAGCAGACGAGCAGTACTTC,CASSLRLADEQYF,few,NA,TRBV27,TRBJ2-7
TGCAGCGGCACAGGGCCAGGCGAGCAGTACTTC,CSGTGPGEQYF,NA,NA,TRBV29-1,TRBJ2-7
TGTGCCAGCAGTGACCTTCTAGCGGGGGTTTACTTC,CASSDLLAGVYF,NA,TRBD2,TRBV6-1,TRBJ2-7
TGTGCCAGCAGCTTATTGCTGGGAGGAGGCACTGAAGCTTTCTTT,CASSLLLGGGTEAFF,NA,NA,TRBV11-2,TRBJ1-1
TGTGCCAGCAGCTTAGTAGGGAGCAATCAGCCCCAGCATTTT,CASSLVGSNQPQHF,NA,NA,TRBV13,TRBJ1-5
TGTGCCACCGGCCGGGATACGCAGTATTTT,CATGRDTQYF,once,NA,TRBV19,TRBJ2-3
TGTGCCAGCAGTGAATTGGGTGAAGCTTTCTTT,CASSELGEAFF,NA,NA,TRBV6-1,TRBJ1-1
TGTGCCAGCAGCCAAGATAACAGGGGGGGGACGGGAAAACTGTTTTTT,CASSQDNRGGTGKLFF,NA,TRBD1,TRBV4-2,TRBJ1-4
TGTGCCAGCAGCGAAAGGGAGACCCAGTACTTC,CASSERETQYF,NA,NA,TRBV2,TRBJ2-5
TGCAGTGCTAGTGGGACAGGGGGCGGTAGGGTCCTGACTTTC,CSASGTGGGRVLTF,NA,TRBD1,TRBV20-1,TRBJ2-6
TGCGCCAGCAGCTTGGGACAGGGTGGCGAAAAACTGTTTTTT,CASSLGQGGEKLFF,NA,TRBD1,TRBV5-1,TRBJ1-4
TGTGCCATCAGTGAAGGACAGCGAGGGTTCGACGAGCAGTACTTC,CAISEGQRGFDEQYF,NA,NA,TRBV10-3,TRBJ2-7
TGTGCCAGCAGCTTGGGACACCAAAACATTCAGTACTTC,CASSLGHQNIQYF,NA,NA,TRBV5-8,TRBJ2-4
TGTGCCAGCAGCCAAGAACGGGGGCGCGTGGAGACCCAGTACTTC,CASSQERGRVETQYF,NA,NA,TRBV4-2,TRBJ2-5
TGCAGTGCTGGTGGAAGCGGGGGTAAACAAGAGACCCAGTACTTC,CSAGGSGGKQETQYF,few,TRBD2,TRBV20-1,TRBJ2-5
TGTGCCGGTTCGGACAGGGGAGGGGAAAAACTGTTTTTT,CAGSDRGGEKLFF,NA,TRBD1,TRBV6-5,TRBJ1-4
TGCGCCAGCAGCTACACAGGGGGCAATTCACCCCTCCACTTT,CASSYTGGNSPLHF,NA,TRBD1,TRBV5-1,TRBJ1-6
TGCGCCAGCGGGGCGGAAGAAAAACTGTTTTTT,CASGAEEKLFF,NA,NA,TRBV10-2,TRBJ1-4
TGTGCCAGCAGCTCGGGAGTTTCGGTCTCCTACGAGCAGTACTTC,CASSSGVSVSYEQYF,NA,NA,TRBV7-9,TRBJ2-7
TGTGCCAGCAGCTTGGTTGGGGGGCACAACACTGAAGCTTTCTTT,CASSLVGGHNTEAFF,NA,NA,TRBV11-2,TRBJ1-1
TGTGCCAGCAGCTTGGATGTAATGGCCAATCAGCCCCAGCATTTT,CASSLDVMANQPQHF,NA,NA,TRBV5-5,TRBJ1-5
TGTGCCAGCAGCGACTCCGGGACTAGCGGTTTGGATGAGCAGTTCTTC,CASSDSGTSGLDEQFF,NA,TRBD2,TRBV11-3,TRBJ2-1
TGTGCCAGCAGCTTGGCGCAGACAGGGAGGGAGACCCAGTACTTC,CASSLAQTGRETQYF,NA,NA,TRBV5-4,TRBJ2-5
TGTGCCAGCAATTTAGGGGACTTCGGATCCGGCTACACCTTC,CASNLGDFGSGYTF,once,NA,TRBV25-1,TRBJ1-2
TGTGCCAGCAGCTTAGTGGCGGGGGCCACAGATACGCAGTATTTT,CASSLVAGATDTQYF,NA,NA,TRBV5-6,TRBJ2-3